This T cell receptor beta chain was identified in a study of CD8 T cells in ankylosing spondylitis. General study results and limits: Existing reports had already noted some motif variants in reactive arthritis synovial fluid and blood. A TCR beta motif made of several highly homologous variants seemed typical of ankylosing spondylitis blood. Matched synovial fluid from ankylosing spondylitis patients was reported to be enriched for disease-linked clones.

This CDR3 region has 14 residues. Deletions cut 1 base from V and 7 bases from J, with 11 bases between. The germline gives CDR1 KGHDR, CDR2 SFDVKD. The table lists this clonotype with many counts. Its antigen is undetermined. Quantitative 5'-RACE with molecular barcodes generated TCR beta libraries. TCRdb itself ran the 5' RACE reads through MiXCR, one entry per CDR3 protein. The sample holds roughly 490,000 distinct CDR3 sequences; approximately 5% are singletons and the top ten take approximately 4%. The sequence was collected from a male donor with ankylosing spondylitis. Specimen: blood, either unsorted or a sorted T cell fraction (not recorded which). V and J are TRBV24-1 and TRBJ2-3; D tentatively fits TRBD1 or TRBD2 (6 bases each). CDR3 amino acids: CATSDLIGGNTQYF. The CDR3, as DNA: TGTGCCACCAGTGATTTAATAGGGGGGAATACGCAGTATTTT.